This T cell receptor beta chain is from a study of technical replicates of blood from a handful of donors. Germline CDR1 reads MNHEY; CDR2 reads SMNVEV (reference sequence). The CDR3 length is 19 residues. Trimming stripped 8 bases from V and 0 bases from J, with 28 bases between. Measured with immunoSEQ multiplex PCR; TCRdb has only the in-frame clones, and not every one. In the table there are some 77,000 clones, around 96% of which are singletons. The receptor was derived from a human donor in good health. Material: T cells isolated from PBMCs. The V and J genes are TRBV27 and TRBJ1-1; possible D gene TRBD1, 6 bases. CDR3: CASQDPRQEPKDMNTEAFF. DNA for the CDR3: TGTGCCAGCCAAGACCCCCGACAGGAGCCAAAAGACATGAACACTGAAGCTTTCTTT.